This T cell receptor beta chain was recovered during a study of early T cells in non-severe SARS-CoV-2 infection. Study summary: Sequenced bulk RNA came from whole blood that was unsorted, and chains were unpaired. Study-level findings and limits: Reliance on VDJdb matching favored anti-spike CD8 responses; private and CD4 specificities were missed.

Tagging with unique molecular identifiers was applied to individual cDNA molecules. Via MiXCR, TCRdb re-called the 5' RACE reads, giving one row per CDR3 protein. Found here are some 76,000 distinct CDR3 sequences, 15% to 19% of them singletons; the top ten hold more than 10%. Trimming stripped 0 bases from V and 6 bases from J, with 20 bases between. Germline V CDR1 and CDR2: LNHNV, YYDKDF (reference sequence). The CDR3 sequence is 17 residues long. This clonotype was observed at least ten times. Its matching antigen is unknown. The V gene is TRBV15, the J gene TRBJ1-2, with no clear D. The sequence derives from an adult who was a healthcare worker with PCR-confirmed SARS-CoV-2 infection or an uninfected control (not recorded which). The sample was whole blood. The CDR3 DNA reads TGTGCCACCAGCAGAGATCCCCGCCCTGCGCCAGTTGATGGCTACACCTTC. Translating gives CATSRDPRPAPVDGYTF.